This entry features one T cell receptor beta chain sequence. Clones were sequenced by immunoSEQ multiplex PCR, and TCRdb holds only the in-frame ones, with some missing. The sample contains approximately 94,000 clones, 70% to 90% of which appear only once. The CDR3 extends over 18 amino acids. CDR1 and CDR2 (germline): SGHAT, FQNNGV. The V gene end was trimmed by 4 bases and the J gene end by 3 bases; junction bases not matched to a gene: 15. This entry is derived from a study of blood T cell repertoires in COVID-19. The TCR originated in a human donor in a cohort sampled during active COVID-19. The chain recombines TRBV11-2 with TRBJ1-3; TRBD1 matches at 7 bases. The sample taken for sequencing was peripheral blood. CDR3 nucleotides: TGTGCCAGCAGCTCTACGACAGGGTTAATGTTCGGTGGAAACACCATATATTTT. Protein product: CASSSTTGLMFGGNTIYF.